A single sample is the source of the 18 T cell receptor beta chains below, sequenced in a study of T-cell reconstitution after alpha-beta-depleted transplantation in children. Researchers prepared the TCRbeta library using unique molecular identifiers, the study reports. A single record per CDR3 protein comes from TCRdb applying MiXCR to the PCR reads. Among about 980,000 distinct CDR3 sequences, about 29% were seen once, and the ten largest hold 25% to 35%. Sequenced here: PBMCs, mostly from graft donor cells, sampled 360 days after TCRalphabeta/CD19-depleted stem cell transplant. The source is a boy younger than two who had a stem cell transplant for SCID, so the T cells may come from the graft donor.

V is TRBV4-1 and J is TRBJ1-5; weak D call: TRBD1 (5 bases). Germline values: CDR1 MGHRA, CDR2 YSYEKL. Trimming stripped 0 bases from V and 3 bases from J, with 9 bases between. The CDR3 is 15 residues long. CDR3 protein: CASSQDGTPNQPQHF. The CDR3 DNA follows: TGCGCCAGCAGCCAAGATGGGACCCCCAATCAGCCCCAGCATTTT.

The J gene is TRBJ2-3, the V gene TRBV27; D remains unclear. Trimming took off 2 bases at V and 8 bases at J, with 14 bases between the two ends. The germline CDR1 and CDR2 sequences are MNHEY and SMNVEV (reference sequence). The CDR3 totals 14 residues. The CDR3 protein is CASSLKDRWGTQYF. The DNA of the CDR3 is TGTGCCAGCAGTTTAAAAGACCGGTGGGGTACGCAGTATTTT.

The V and J genes are TRBV9 and TRBJ2-5; maybe TRBD2 (5 bases). CDR3 length: 14 amino acids. The V end lost 1 base, the J end lost 2 bases, and 9 bases lay between the germline ends. Germline V lookup: CDR1 SGDLS, CDR2 YYNGEE. The CDR3: CASSVSGDQETQYF. The DNA for the CDR3 is TGTGCCAGCAGCGTATCCGGGGATCAAGAGACCCAGTACTTC.

In this sample, this clonotype turned up a few times. The V gene is TRBV6-5, the J gene TRBJ2-7; 14 nucleotides match TRBD2. The CDR3 is 17 amino acids. The ends lost 2 bases at V and 2 bases at J; junction bases unmatched: 5. Germline CDR1 MNHEY, CDR2 SVGAGI. The CDR3 loop is CASSYPPTSGGAYEQYF. DNA of the CDR3: TGTGCCAGCAGTTACCCACCGACTAGCGGGGGGGCCTACGAGCAGTACTTC.

This chain connects TRBV6-1 to TRBJ2-3; 9 bases match TRBD2. Losses at the gene ends were 4 bases for V and 2 bases for J; bases not matched to a gene: 4. Looked up from germline, CDR1 is MNHNS and CDR2 is SASEGT. The CDR3 totals 15 residues. As DNA, the CDR3 is TGTGCCAGCAGTGCCTCTAGCGGGGACACAGATACGCAGTATTTT. Protein sequence: CASSASSGDTDTQYF.

With regard to this clonotype: One end of the junction fails to match germline, which may point to a read error. V usage is TRBV7-9 and J usage is TRBJ1-5; unclear D gene. Germline V gives CDR1 SEHNR, CDR2 FQNEAQ (reference sequence). The CDR3 totals 13 residues. The CDR3 DNA reads TGTGCCAGCACCTTACAGAGGAATCAGCCCCAGCATTTT. This gives the protein CASTLQRNQPQHF.

About this clonotype itself: The DNA is omitted, as the CDR3 cannot be located on it reliably, and the CDR3 follows TCRdb's listing. This chain connects TRBV12-3 or TRBV12-4 to TRBJ2-5; whether TRBD1, the table's D call, matches the DNA was not checked. The CDR3 region is 15 residues in length, termini included. Here the CDR3 reads CASSFGNGGMETQYF.

The chain uses TRBV9 and TRBJ2-3; unclear D gene. Germline CDR1 and CDR2: SGDLS and YYNGEE. The CDR3 has 15 amino acids. Deletions cut 0 bases from V and 4 bases from J, with 12 bases between. The CDR3 bases are TGTGCCAGCAGCGTAGTCGCAAACGGCGCAGATACGCAGTATTTT. Protein product: CASSVVANGADTQYF.

This clonotype was counted a few times. The genes are TRBV12-3 or TRBV12-4 and TRBJ2-4; possible D gene TRBD1, 5 bases. This CDR3 is built from 13 residues. The V end was cut by 8 bases, the J end by 4 bases, with 12 bases between. The CDR3 is CASSHRSKNIQYF. CDR3 sequence (DNA): TGTGCCAGCTCCCACAGGTCTAAAAACATTCAGTACTTC.

This clonotype was counted a few times. Here the CDR3 reads CASSFLGQLNTEAFF. The CDR3 bases are TGTGCCAGCAGTTTCCTCGGACAGCTGAACACTGAAGCTTTCTTT. V usage is TRBV6-2 or TRBV6-3 and J usage is TRBJ1-1; D perhaps matches TRBD1 (6 bases). In germline, CDR1 is MNHEY, CDR2 SVGEGT. The V gene lost 4 bases and the J gene lost 0 bases, with 12 bases spanning the gap. This CDR3 region has 15 residues.

This clonotype has only a few counts. The rearrangement links TRBV5-1 to TRBJ1-1; no clear D gene. The CDR3 loop spans 15 amino acids. Trimming stripped 0 bases from V and 2 bases from J, with 11 bases between. Looked up from germline, CDR1 is SGHRS and CDR2 is YFSETQ. The CDR3 DNA is TGCGCCAGCAGCTTGGTCGGGGAACTAAACACTGAAGCTTTCTTT. Its translation: CASSLVGELNTEAFF.

This clonotype has just a few counts. The chain combines TRBV7-2 with TRBJ2-1; 10 positions agree with TRBD2. CDR1 is SGHTA and CDR2 is FQGNSA in the germline V gene. The CDR3 consists of 15 residues. J gave up 5 bases and V 4 bases, and 5 bases lay outside the gene matches. CDR3 sequence reads: CASSSSGGLHNEQFF. Here the CDR3 DNA reads TGTGCCAGCAGCTCTAGCGGGGGTCTTCACAATGAGCAGTTCTTC.

The count of this clonotype is one. The chain couples TRBV30 to TRBJ2-7, with unresolved D. The CDR3 loop spans 12 amino acids. Trimming pared 0 bases from V and 4 bases from J, leaving 7 bases between. Germline assignment: CDR1 GTSNPN and CDR2 SVGIG (reference sequence). CDR3 in amino acids: CAWSVLSYEQYF. CDR3 sequence (DNA): TGTGCCTGGAGTGTACTGAGTTACGAGCAGTACTTC.

The chain has TRBV28 and TRBJ2-7; D possibly corresponds to TRBD2 (6 bases). Germline V gene lookup returns CDR1 MDHEN and CDR2 SYDVKM. The CDR3 is 13 amino acids. The ends were cut back, 6 bases at V and 7 bases at J, with 16 bases in the middle. The CDR3 region has the DNA TGTGCCAGCAGCCCCGGGACTCCCCTGGAGCAGTACTTC. Protein: CASSPGTPLEQYF.

This clonotype was seen a handful of times. The chain combines TRBV12-3 or TRBV12-4 with TRBJ2-7; D perhaps matches TRBD1 (6 bases). Trimming removed 3 bases from V and 6 bases from J, with 12 bases in between. This CDR3 is built from 13 residues. CDR3 DNA: TGTGCCAGCAGTTTGGACAGTTCCCTCGAGCAGTACTTC. Translation: CASSLDSSLEQYF.

This clonotype was seen just once. The rearrangement joins TRBV7-6 to TRBJ1-1; D may be TRBD1 (5 bases). The germline gives CDR1 SGHVS, CDR2 FNYEAQ. The ends were cut back, 5 bases at V and 1 base at J, with 20 bases in the middle. CDR3 length: 17 amino acids. CDR3: CASSLELVFQGNTEAFF. CDR3 coding DNA: TGTGCCAGCAGCCTAGAGTTGGTTTTTCAGGGGAACACTGAAGCTTTCTTT. Drawing the rest from reference TRBV7-6 and TRBJ1-1, the complete variable domain is GAGVSQSPRYKVTKRGQDVALRCDPISGHVSLYWYRQALGQGPEFLTYFNYEAQQDKSGLPNDRFSAERPEGSISTLTIQRTEQRDSAMYRCASSLELVFQGNTEAFFGQGTRLTVV.

The V call is TRBV6-1, the J call TRBJ1-5; D gene unclear. The CDR3 runs to 14 residues. Per germline, CDR1 MNHNS and CDR2 SASEGT. The germline V and J ends were trimmed by 4 bases and 2 bases, with 9 bases remaining between them. The CDR3 bases are TGTGCCAGCAGTGTCCGGCCCCGCAATCAGCCCCAGCATTTT. It is translated as CASSVRPRNQPQHF.

The rearrangement joins TRBV6-5 to TRBJ1-1; no clear D gene. The CDR3 sequence is 16 residues long. Germline V lookup: CDR1 MNHEY, CDR2 SVGAGI. Trimming removed 2 bases at V and 1 base at J, with 14 bases between. The CDR3 here is CASSYLGVDWNTEAFF. The CDR3 DNA reads TGTGCCAGCAGTTACCTCGGCGTAGATTGGAACACTGAAGCTTTCTTT.